Listed below are T cell receptor beta chains from one sample, sequenced in a study of beta chain features in type 1 diabetes. Profiled with immunoSEQ multiplex PCR; TCRdb holds only in-frame clones, not every one. The table records about 120,000 clones, about a sixth of them present only once. Specimen: central memory CD4+ T cells from blood. These receptors were taken from a man aged 30 to 45 with type 1 diabetes. Each CDR3 is given with its conserved first and last residue. The D gene is left open where the match is weak. Rows give clone size only sometimes, using once, few, many, or a class for an expanded clone.

V gene: TRBV7-2; D gene: TRBD1; J gene: TRBJ1-4; clone size: .; CDR3 protein: CASREQGQGGEKLFF; CDR3 DNA: TGTGCCAGCCGTGAACAGGGGCAGGGAGGGGAAAAACTGTTTTTT
V gene: TRBV7-2; D gene: .; J gene: TRBJ2-5; clone size: few; CDR3 protein: CASSLLLSGSPYQETQYF; CDR3 DNA: TGTGCCAGCAGCTTATTACTCTCAGGGTCCCCGTATCAAGAGACCCAGTACTTC
V gene: TRBV11-3; D gene: .; J gene: TRBJ1-1; clone size: few; CDR3 protein: CASSSAGGVTEAFF; CDR3 DNA: TGTGCCAGCAGCTCGGCTGGGGGTGTTACTGAAGCTTTCTTT
V gene: TRBV19; D gene: .; J gene: TRBJ2-2; clone size: .; CDR3 protein: CASTSLGNTGELFF; CDR3 DNA: TGTGCCAGTACCTCCCTGGGGAACACCGGGGAGCTGTTTTTT
V gene: TRBV5-1; D gene: .; J gene: TRBJ2-3; clone size: few; CDR3 protein: CASSSQSPTVDTQYF; CDR3 DNA: TGCGCCAGCAGCTCCCAGTCCCCGACAGTAGATACGCAGTATTTT
V gene: TRBV11-2; D gene: .; J gene: TRBJ2-7; clone size: few; CDR3 protein: CASSLDRGDEQYF; CDR3 DNA: TGTGCCAGCAGCTTAGACAGGGGCGACGAGCAGTACTTC
V gene: TRBV7-2; D gene: .; J gene: TRBJ2-1; clone size: few; CDR3 protein: CASSPIRVTYNEQFF; CDR3 DNA: TGTGCCAGCAGCCCAATCAGGGTCACCTACAATGAGCAGTTCTTC
V gene: TRBV7-3; D gene: TRBD1; J gene: TRBJ2-2; clone size: .; CDR3 protein: CASSLGTANTGELFF; CDR3 DNA: TGTGCCAGCAGCCTGGGGACAGCGAACACCGGGGAGCTGTTTTTT
V gene: TRBV19; D gene: TRBD1; J gene: TRBJ1-4; clone size: few; CDR3 protein: CASSRGRWEKLFF; CDR3 DNA: TGTGCCAGTAGCAGGGGGCGGTGGGAAAAACTGTTTTTT
V gene: TRBV6-6; D gene: .; J gene: TRBJ2-2; clone size: .; CDR3 protein: CASSLEGWGAGELFF; CDR3 DNA: TGTGCCAGCAGTTTAGAGGGTTGGGGCGCCGGGGAGCTGTTTTTT
V gene: TRBV4-3; D gene: .; J gene: TRBJ1-3; clone size: .; CDR3 protein: CASSQGQANSGNTIYF; CDR3 DNA: TGCGCCAGCAGCCAAGGGCAGGCCAACTCTGGAAACACCATATATTTT
V gene: TRBV28; D gene: .; J gene: TRBJ2-3; clone size: .; CDR3 protein: CASSLPDTQYF; CDR3 DNA: TGTGCCAGCAGTTTGCCAGATACGCAGTATTTT
V gene: TRBV4-3; D gene: .; J gene: TRBJ2-3; clone size: few; CDR3 protein: CASSLARRDTQYF; CDR3 DNA: TGCGCCAGCAGCCTAGCTAGGAGGGATACGCAGTATTTT
V gene: TRBV7-9; D gene: .; J gene: TRBJ2-6; clone size: few; CDR3 protein: CASSLGRTAGANVLTF; CDR3 DNA: TGTGCCAGCAGCTTAGGGAGGACAGCTGGGGCCAACGTCCTGACTTTC
V gene: TRBV7-7; D gene: .; J gene: TRBJ2-2; clone size: few; CDR3 protein: CASSLTVNTGELFF; CDR3 DNA: TGTGCTAGCAGCTTGACGGTGAACACCGGGGAGCTGTTTTTT
V gene: TRBV7-2; D gene: .; J gene: TRBJ2-5; clone size: .; CDR3 protein: CASSSTGRWETQYF; CDR3 DNA: TGTGCCAGCAGCTCGACAGGGAGGTGGGAGACCCAGTACTTC
V gene: TRBV7-9; D gene: .; J gene: TRBJ2-7; clone size: medium-sized; CDR3 protein: CASSPISSKTYEQYF; CDR3 DNA: TGTGCCAGCAGCCCAATAAGCAGTAAAACCTACGAGCAGTACTTC
V gene: TRBV21-1; D gene: .; J gene: TRBJ2-1; clone size: few; CDR3 protein: CASSKVAGPYNEQFF; CDR3 DNA: TGTGCCAGCAGCAAAGTAGCAGGGCCCTACAATGAGCAGTTCTTC
V gene: TRBV6-5; D gene: .; J gene: TRBJ1-5; clone size: .; CDR3 protein: CASSYSGTYNQPQHF; CDR3 DNA: TGTGCCAGCAGTTACTCCGGGACATACAATCAGCCCCAGCATTTT
V gene: TRBV7-9; D gene: TRBD1; J gene: TRBJ2-5; clone size: .; CDR3 protein: CASSSTRDREYF; CDR3 DNA: TGTGCCAGCAGCTCTACCCGGGACAGGGAGTACTTC
V gene: TRBV27; D gene: .; J gene: TRBJ2-1; clone size: .; CDR3 protein: CASSLRPGNNEQFF; CDR3 DNA: TGTGCCAGCAGTTTACGTCCGGGTAACAATGAGCAGTTCTTC
V gene: TRBV15; D gene: .; J gene: TRBJ1-2; clone size: .; CDR3 protein: CATSRAGGFGYTF; CDR3 DNA: TGTGCCACCAGCAGAGCCGGGGGGTTTGGCTACACCTTC
V gene: TRBV23-1; D gene: TRBD1; J gene: TRBJ1-2; clone size: few; CDR3 protein: CASSPNRDRDNYGYTF; CDR3 DNA: TGCGCCAGCAGTCCAAATCGGGACAGGGACAACTATGGCTACACCTTC
V gene: TRBV7-2; D gene: .; J gene: TRBJ1-3; clone size: .; CDR3 protein: CASSLGVGLIF; CDR3 DNA: TGTGCCAGCAGCTTGGGCGTGGGACTCATCTTT
V gene: TRBV5-1; D gene: .; J gene: TRBJ2-7; clone size: .; CDR3 protein: CASSLVVGPYYEQYF; CDR3 DNA: TGCGCCAGCAGCTTGGTAGTAGGGCCCTACTACGAGCAGTACTTC
V gene: TRBV11-2; D gene: .; J gene: TRBJ2-7; clone size: few; CDR3 protein: CASSLAGTYEQYF; CDR3 DNA: TGTGCCAGCAGCTTAGCAGGGACCTACGAGCAGTACTTC
V gene: TRBV5-6; D gene: .; J gene: TRBJ2-2; clone size: many; CDR3 protein: CASSLGQAGNTGELFF; CDR3 DNA: TGTGCCAGCAGCTTGGGACAGGCGGGGAACACCGGGGAGCTGTTTTTT
V gene: TRBV19; D gene: .; J gene: TRBJ2-5; clone size: .; CDR3 protein: CASSIRQFQETQYF; CDR3 DNA: TGTGCCAGTAGTATACGACAGTTCCAAGAGACCCAGTACTTC
V gene: TRBV4-3; D gene: .; J gene: TRBJ2-1; clone size: .; CDR3 protein: CASSQEPNYNEQFF; CDR3 DNA: TGCGCCAGCAGCCAAGAGCCCAATTACAATGAGCAGTTCTTC
V gene: TRBV10-3; D gene: .; J gene: TRBJ1-1; clone size: many; CDR3 protein: CAISEVRMGFNTEAFF; CDR3 DNA: TGTGCCATCAGTGAAGTCAGGATGGGGTTTAACACTGAAGCTTTCTTT
V gene: TRBV6-5; D gene: .; J gene: TRBJ1-5; clone size: .; CDR3 protein: CASSYSRVSGQPQHF; CDR3 DNA: TGTGCCAGCAGTTACTCGAGGGTCAGTGGTCAGCCCCAGCATTTT
V gene: TRBV5-1; D gene: .; J gene: TRBJ2-7; clone size: .; CDR3 protein: CASSQGNSYEQYF; CDR3 DNA: TGCGCCAGCAGTCAGGGAAACTCCTACGAGCAGTACTTC
V gene: TRBV7-2; D gene: .; J gene: TRBJ1-5; clone size: .; CDR3 protein: CASSLAGGSNQPQHF; CDR3 DNA: TGTGCCAGCAGCTTAGCGGGGGGCAGCAATCAGCCCCAGCATTTT
V gene: TRBV11-2; D gene: .; J gene: TRBJ2-5; clone size: .; CDR3 protein: CASSSRTPLETQYF; CDR3 DNA: TGTGCCAGCAGCTCGCGGACCCCTTTAGAGACCCAGTACTTC
V gene: TRBV29-1; D gene: TRBD2; J gene: TRBJ2-3; clone size: .; CDR3 protein: CRATSGGGTDTQYF; CDR3 DNA: TGCAGGGCGACTAGCGGGGGGGGCACAGATACGCAGTATTTT
V gene: TRBV28; D gene: .; J gene: TRBJ2-3; clone size: .; CDR3 protein: CASSKTNDGTDTQYF; CDR3 DNA: TGTGCCAGCAGTAAGACTAATGACGGCACAGATACGCAGTATTTT
V gene: TRBV7-9; D gene: .; J gene: TRBJ2-2; clone size: .; CDR3 protein: CASSEQGVGTGELFF; CDR3 DNA: TGTGCCAGCAGCGAACAGGGTGTGGGTACCGGGGAGCTGTTTTTT